What follows is one T cell receptor beta chain and its context. This clonotype was seen a handful of times. Its antigen target is currently unknown. The record has no base qualities; no much larger clone is one base away. Based on the germline V gene (reference sequence), the CDR1 and CDR2 sequences are SGHNT and YYREEE. Taken from cysteine to phenylalanine, the CDR3 has 11 residues. Solely the CDR3 DNA is kept, with 33 bases framed from the first base. V and J are truncated by 5 bases and 8 bases respectively, leaving an intervening sequence of 11 bases. Sequencing relied on an Illumina HiSeq 1500. TCRdb ran its own pipeline on the public reads, namely fastp trimming at Q25 and MiXCR clone calling, and kept in-frame beta chains. Rows are combined by CDR3 protein, so each entry shows the most common genes and DNA. A total of approximately 630,000 distinct CDR3 sequences appear in this sample, 20% to 30% of them only once. 7.5% to 9% of the sample is taken by the ten largest.

This entry belongs to a study of T cell repertoires in cytomegalovirus infection (dated by TCRdb to 2018 to 2020). Describing the broader study: Because public TCR beta signatures pointed to carriage of CMV infection together with the matching HLA type, the HLA type of each donor mattered for the analysis.

Here is what the overall study found, with its caveats: The ex vivo response was dominated by HLA-C-restricted CMV-specific TCR beta clonotypes, and the single most frequent clonotype in two of eight donors was supplied by these HLA-C-restricted clonotypes. Carriers of CMV infection plus the relevant HLA type were discriminated by the cumulative frequency of public TCR beta family members in the study cohort and in an independent approximately 340-donor cohort.

Sequencing was performed on CD8+ T cells from PBMCs. The sequence joins TRBV5-4 to TRBJ2-7, with the D gene too uncertain to name. This receptor was taken from a human donor in good health (CMV status not recorded). Some clones in this sample may be carry-over from other donors' samples. In nucleotides, the sequence is TGTGCCAGCAGAAGTACCGGGCAGCAGTACTTC. Translated, this is CASRSTGQQYF.